Listed below are T cell receptor beta chains from one sample, sequenced in a study of cytomegalovirus exposure and HLA in healthy donors. This table comes from immunoSEQ multiplex PCR, and its TCRdb copy is limited to in-frame clones, with some not included. The sample includes 95,000 to 150,000 clones, under 85% of them seen just once. The specimen was PBMCs. These TCRs come from a woman aged 45-65 years in good health and CMV-seropositive. Both conserved end residues are part of each CDR3. Fields, in order: V gene, clone size, J gene, D gene, CDR3 length, CDR3 protein, CDR3 DNA. The D gene is left open where the match is weak. Where a row states a size, it is once, few, many or the class of an expanded clone; other rows omit it.

V gene: TRBV7-9; clone size: NA; J gene: TRBJ2-3; D gene: NA; CDR3 length: 12; CDR3 protein: CASSGGADTQYF; CDR3 DNA: TGTGCCAGCAGCGGAGGCGCAGATACGCAGTATTTT
V gene: TRBV19; clone size: NA; J gene: TRBJ2-2; D gene: TRBD2; CDR3 length: 18; CDR3 protein: CASSIFTGTSGGPGELFF; CDR3 DNA: TGTGCCAGTAGTATTTTTACAGGGACTAGCGGGGGGCCCGGGGAGCTGTTTTTT
V gene: TRBV5-1; clone size: NA; J gene: TRBJ2-1; D gene: NA; CDR3 length: 14; CDR3 protein: CASSFTVQYNEQFF; CDR3 DNA: TGCGCCAGCAGCTTTACCGTACAATACAATGAGCAGTTCTTC
V gene: TRBV7-8; clone size: NA; J gene: TRBJ1-6; D gene: NA; CDR3 length: 16; CDR3 protein: CASRSGGGPSNSPLHF; CDR3 DNA: TGTGCCAGCCGTTCCGGCGGGGGACCGTCGAATTCACCCCTCCACTTT
V gene: TRBV5-1; clone size: once; J gene: TRBJ2-5; D gene: TRBD2; CDR3 length: 15; CDR3 protein: CASSLLAGIQETQYF; CDR3 DNA: TGCGCCAGCAGCTTGCTAGCGGGGATTCAAGAGACCCAGTACTTC
V gene: TRBV27; clone size: NA; J gene: TRBJ2-7; D gene: TRBD1; CDR3 length: 15; CDR3 protein: CASSSLGDRDYEQYF; CDR3 DNA: TGTGCCAGCAGTTCCCTAGGGGACAGGGACTACGAGCAGTACTTC
V gene: TRBV2; clone size: NA; J gene: TRBJ1-2; D gene: NA; CDR3 length: 15; CDR3 protein: CASSEALRSGRGYTF; CDR3 DNA: TGTGCCAGCAGTGAAGCGCTTAGATCCGGGAGGGGCTACACCTTC
V gene: TRBV28; clone size: NA; J gene: TRBJ1-2; D gene: NA; CDR3 length: 14; CDR3 protein: CASSLGGMVNGYTF; CDR3 DNA: TGTGCCAGCAGTTTGGGGGGGATGGTAAATGGCTACACCTTC
V gene: TRBV18; clone size: NA; J gene: TRBJ1-4; D gene: NA; CDR3 length: 17; CDR3 protein: CASSPRALSSTNEKLFF; CDR3 DNA: TGTGCCAGCTCACCACGAGCGCTTTCCTCAACTAATGAAAAACTGTTTTTT
V gene: TRBV6-5; clone size: few; J gene: TRBJ1-1; D gene: TRBD1; CDR3 length: 13; CDR3 protein: CASSTGVLTEAFF; CDR3 DNA: TGTGCCAGCAGCACAGGGGTCCTCACTGAAGCTTTCTTT
V gene: TRBV29-1; clone size: NA; J gene: TRBJ2-2; D gene: NA; CDR3 length: 14; CDR3 protein: CSVVKDSTAGELFF; CDR3 DNA: TGCAGCGTTGTTAAAGACAGTACCGCCGGGGAGCTGTTTTTT
V gene: TRBV18; clone size: NA; J gene: TRBJ1-6; D gene: TRBD1; CDR3 length: 14; CDR3 protein: CASSPGQGGSPLHF; CDR3 DNA: TGTGCCAGCTCACCGGGACAGGGAGGGTCACCCCTCCACTTT
V gene: TRBV10-3; clone size: NA; J gene: TRBJ1-6; D gene: NA; CDR3 length: 14; CDR3 protein: CAISEVGGNSPLHF; CDR3 DNA: TGTGCCATCAGTGAGGTCGGTGGTAATTCACCCCTCCACTTT
V gene: TRBV7-9; clone size: NA; J gene: TRBJ1-5; D gene: NA; CDR3 length: 16; CDR3 protein: CASSLGIAGLNQPQHF; CDR3 DNA: TGTGCCAGCAGCTTAGGGATTGCAGGGTTAAATCAGCCCCAGCATTTT
V gene: TRBV7-2; clone size: NA; J gene: TRBJ2-1; D gene: TRBD2; CDR3 length: 15; CDR3 protein: CASSRLAGGTNEQFF; CDR3 DNA: TGTGCCAGCAGCCGACTAGCGGGGGGCACCAATGAGCAGTTCTTC
V gene: TRBV27; clone size: NA; J gene: TRBJ2-7; D gene: TRBD2; CDR3 length: 16; CDR3 protein: CATLKASGRQTYEQYF; CDR3 DNA: TGTGCCACCCTCAAGGCTAGCGGGAGACAAACCTACGAGCAGTACTTC
V gene: TRBV4-3; clone size: once; J gene: TRBJ2-7; D gene: TRBD1; CDR3 length: 15; CDR3 protein: CASSQGAGQGYEQYF; CDR3 DNA: TGCGCCAGCAGCCAAGGGGCAGGACAGGGGTACGAGCAGTACTTC
V gene: TRBV5-8; clone size: NA; J gene: TRBJ1-6; D gene: NA; CDR3 length: 15; CDR3 protein: CASSPGLNYNSPLHF; CDR3 DNA: TGTGCCAGCAGCCCCGGACTGAACTATAATTCACCCCTCCACTTT
V gene: TRBV6-6; clone size: NA; J gene: TRBJ2-7; D gene: TRBD1; CDR3 length: 16; CDR3 protein: CASSSTQGAVVHEQYF; CDR3 DNA: TGTGCCAGCAGTTCCACCCAGGGGGCTGTCGTCCACGAGCAGTACTTC
V gene: TRBV10-3; clone size: NA; J gene: TRBJ1-2; D gene: TRBD1; CDR3 length: 14; CDR3 protein: CATSGTVDNYGYTF; CDR3 DNA: TGTGCCACTTCCGGGACAGTAGATAACTATGGCTACACCTTC
V gene: TRBV6-6; clone size: NA; J gene: TRBJ2-5; D gene: TRBD1; CDR3 length: 15; CDR3 protein: CASSFLGTGKETQYF; CDR3 DNA: TGTGCCAGCAGTTTTCTGGGGACAGGGAAAGAGACCCAGTACTTC
V gene: TRBV2; clone size: NA; J gene: TRBJ2-7; D gene: NA; CDR3 length: 12; CDR3 protein: CASRPDTYEQYF; CDR3 DNA: TGTGCCAGCAGACCCGACACCTACGAGCAGTACTTC
V gene: TRBV30; clone size: NA; J gene: TRBJ2-5; D gene: TRBD2; CDR3 length: 15; CDR3 protein: CAWGTGSSGGSAQYF; CDR3 DNA: TGTGCCTGGGGGACGGGGTCTAGCGGGGGGTCGGCCCAGTACTTC
V gene: TRBV6-6; clone size: few; J gene: TRBJ1-1; D gene: NA; CDR3 length: 16; CDR3 protein: CASSFTFGSRDTEAFF; CDR3 DNA: TGTGCCAGCAGTTTTACCTTTGGGAGTAGGGACACTGAAGCTTTCTTT
V gene: TRBV5-1; clone size: NA; J gene: TRBJ1-6; D gene: TRBD1; CDR3 length: 23; CDR3 protein: CASSSSGTGAWLGNESGFKPLHF; CDR3 DNA: TGCGCCAGCAGCTCGTCCGGGACAGGGGCTTGGTTAGGGAACGAATCGGGATTTAAACCCCTCCACTTT
V gene: TRBV6-5; clone size: few; J gene: TRBJ2-7; D gene: TRBD1; CDR3 length: 15; CDR3 protein: CASSTRQGISYEQYF; CDR3 DNA: TGTGCCAGCAGTACCCGACAGGGAATCTCCTACGAGCAGTACTTC
V gene: TRBV7-2; clone size: NA; J gene: TRBJ1-2; D gene: NA; CDR3 length: 14; CDR3 protein: CASSPGQFFYGYTF; CDR3 DNA: TGTGCCAGCAGCCCCGGACAGTTTTTCTATGGCTACACCTTC
V gene: TRBV5-1; clone size: NA; J gene: TRBJ2-1; D gene: NA; CDR3 length: 14; CDR3 protein: CASSLGELPGEQFF; CDR3 DNA: TGCGCCAGCAGCTTGGGTGAGCTCCCCGGTGAGCAGTTCTTC
V gene: TRBV4-2; clone size: NA; J gene: TRBJ2-7; D gene: NA; CDR3 length: 12; CDR3 protein: CASSQAASEQYF; CDR3 DNA: TGTGCCAGCAGCCAAGCCGCTAGCGAGCAGTACTTC